This is a list of T cell receptor beta chains from one sample in a study of blood T cells in healthy people across ages. In TCRdb, the 5' RACE reads were re-called with MiXCR into one record per CDR3 protein. The data contain 380,000 or so distinct CDR3 sequences, more than 45% of them seen just once; the ten biggest clones take up under 65%. The sequenced sample consisted of blood. Every receptor here comes from a man aged 55 to 70 in good health. Each CDR3 is given with its conserved first and last residue. A D gene is named only where the DNA matches it firmly. The size of a clone is reported for some rows only, either as once, few or many, or as a class for expanded clones.

d_gene	v_gene	abundance	j_gene	CDR3aa	CDR3nt
.	TRBV6-5	.	TRBJ2-7	CASRTLDRNYEQYF	TGTGCCAGCAGAACTCTCGACAGAAACTACGAGCAGTACTTC
.	TRBV12-3/TRBV12-4	few	TRBJ2-6	CASSKPSSGANVLTF	TGTGCCAGCAGTAAACCTAGCTCTGGGGCCAACGTCCTGACTTTC
.	TRBV5-6	.	TRBJ2-6	CASSWDVFSGANVLTF	TGTGCCAGCAGCTGGGACGTCTTCTCTGGGGCCAACGTCCTGACTTTC
.	TRBV5-1	.	TRBJ1-6	CASSLRDQGDSPLHF	TGCGCCAGCAGCTTACGGGACCAGGGAGATTCACCCCTCCACTTT
.	TRBV20-1	few	TRBJ2-7	CSARATKPGEQYF	TGCAGTGCTAGGGCGACCAAGCCGGGGGAGCAGTACTTC
TRBD1	TRBV20-1	many	TRBJ2-7	CSASSGTGRREQYF	TGCAGTGCTAGTTCGGGGACAGGGCGCCGCGAGCAGTACTTC
.	TRBV11-1	medium-sized	TRBJ2-7	CASSLEGSLSYEQYF	TGTGCCAGCAGCTTAGAGGGGTCCCTCTCCTACGAGCAGTACTTC
.	TRBV29-1	once	TRBJ2-1	CSGGRQQQFF	TGCAGCGGGGGCCGACAGCAGCAGTTCTTC
TRBD1	TRBV5-1	few	TRBJ2-7	CASTRGDRVDEQYF	TGCGCCAGCACCCGAGGGGACAGGGTGGACGAGCAGTACTTC
.	TRBV28	.	TRBJ2-3	CASTGQEGGDTQYF	TGTGCCAGCACCGGGCAGGAGGGGGGAGATACGCAGTATTTT
.	TRBV6-5	few	TRBJ2-7	CASSYSRTGSSYEQYF	TGTGCCAGCAGTTACTCGAGAACAGGGAGCTCCTACGAGCAGTACTTC
TRBD2	TRBV6-2/TRBV6-3	few	TRBJ2-1	CASSSGRVYNEQFF	TGTGCCAGTTCATCAGGGAGGGTCTACAATGAGCAGTTCTTC
.	TRBV4-1	.	TRBJ2-3	CASSQVGLARDTQYF	TGCGCCAGCAGCCAAGTAGGGCTAGCGCGAGATACGCAGTATTTT
.	TRBV11-2	.	TRBJ2-3	CASSAGWRTDTQYF	TGTGCCAGCAGCGCAGGGTGGCGCACAGATACGCAGTATTTT
TRBD2	TRBV12-3/TRBV12-4	.	TRBJ2-1	CASSNQTSGGSYNEQFF	TGTGCCAGCAGCAACCAGACTAGCGGGGGGTCCTACAATGAGCAGTTCTTC
.	TRBV21-1	few	TRBJ1-5	CASSKGKTVGNQPQHF	TGTGCCAGCAGCAAAGGGAAAACGGTCGGCAATCAGCCCCAGCATTTT
.	TRBV5-1	.	TRBJ2-7	CASSLASAGVAYEQYF	TGCGCCAGCAGCTTGGCTTCGGCAGGGGTGGCCTACGAGCAGTACTTC
TRBD2	TRBV20-1	many	TRBJ2-1	CSATTSGRGNEQFF	TGCAGTGCTACCACTAGCGGGAGGGGCAATGAGCAGTTCTTC
.	TRBV7-2	.	TRBJ2-5	CASSLRSGQVETQYF	TGTGCCAGCAGCTTAAGATCGGGGCAAGTGGAGACCCAGTACTTC
TRBD1	TRBV6-6	few	TRBJ2-7	CASRDRTYEQYF	TGTGCCAGCCGGGACAGAACTTACGAGCAGTACTTC
.	TRBV6-5	many	TRBJ2-3	CASRDGGPHTDTQYF	TGTGCCAGCAGGGACGGGGGACCACACACAGATACGCAGTATTTT
TRBD1	TRBV14	.	TRBJ2-1	CASSQRGRDRGNEQFF	TGTGCCAGCAGCCAAAGGGGTCGGGACAGGGGAAATGAGCAGTTCTTC
.	TRBV12-3/TRBV12-4	.	TRBJ1-1	CASSLGALTGEAFF	TGTGCCAGCAGTTTAGGGGCCTTAACAGGTGAAGCTTTCTTT
TRBD2	TRBV27	.	TRBJ2-7	CASSPLVAGKYNEQYF	TGTGCCAGCAGTCCCTTGGTAGCGGGAAAGTACAATGAGCAGTACTTC
.	TRBV20-1	few	TRBJ1-2	CSAAGGPNYGYTF	TGCAGTGCTGCTGGGGGTCCTAACTATGGCTACACCTTC
.	TRBV29-1	.	TRBJ2-1	CRPWTINNEQFF	TGCAGACCGTGGACTATTAACAATGAGCAGTTCTTC
TRBD1	TRBV6-2/TRBV6-3	few	TRBJ2-3	CASSGRDRGRGDTQYF	TGTGCCAGCAGTGGCCGGGACAGGGGGCGCGGAGATACGCAGTATTTT
.	TRBV9	.	TRBJ2-1	CASTRAARGQASYNEQFF	TGTGCCAGCACCCGGGCGGCGAGAGGGCAGGCATCCTACAATGAGCAGTTCTTC
TRBD2	TRBV3-1	.	TRBJ2-3	CASRLKAGGPNTQYF	TGTGCCAGCCGATTAAAGGCGGGGGGGCCAAATACGCAGTATTTT
TRBD1	TRBV5-1	.	TRBJ1-2	CASSSGDRDGYGYTF	TGCGCCAGCAGCTCCGGGGACAGGGATGGTTATGGCTACACCTTC
.	TRBV18	.	TRBJ2-5	CASSPQSKETQYF	TGTGCCAGCTCACCACAGAGTAAAGAGACCCAGTACTTC
TRBD2	TRBV20-1	.	TRBJ2-4	CSANEGRARTGTSGTTKNIQYF	TGCAGTGCTAACGAAGGGCGCGCTCGGACCGGGACTAGCGGGACGACCAAAAACATTCAGTACTTC
.	TRBV21-1	.	TRBJ2-1	CASSRGRVRMDEQFF	TGTGCCAGCAGCCGGGGGAGGGTGAGGATGGATGAGCAGTTCTTC